This T cell receptor beta chain was retrieved from a study of T cells after yellow fever vaccination. TCRdb reprocessed the 5' RACE reads with MiXCR, giving one entry per CDR3 protein. In the table there are 300,000 to 400,000 distinct CDR3 sequences, around 3.9% of which are singletons. In its sample, this clonotype was seen many times. Its antigen is unknown. Study-wide findings and caveats: Post-booster reappearance was seen for most primary-vaccination clones (about 95% CD4, around 90% CD8). Weaker overall, the secondary response nonetheless peaked faster (day 5 versus 15).

The CDR3 consists of 12 residues. V dropped 0 bases and J dropped 2 bases, with 2 bases sitting between them. Germline loops: CDR1 MNHNS, CDR2 SASEGT. This sequence was found in a man in his late teens or twenties who received the YFV17D yellow fever vaccine. The J gene is TRBJ2-7, the V gene TRBV6-1, with no clear D. The sequencing here drew on PBMCs, taken 5 days after the yellow fever booster vaccination. CDR3 DNA: TGTGCCAGCAGTGAAGCGCCCTACGAGCAGTACTTC. Translating it yields CASSEAPYEQYF.